The 6 T cell receptor beta chains in this list originate from one sample, sequenced in a study of blood T cell repertoires in COVID-19. Profiling relied on immunoSEQ multiplex PCR, and the TCRdb table lists in-frame clones only, not all of them. Here the sample spans about 320,000 clones, 85% being singletons. The sequencing sample was made of PBMCs or T cells enriched from blood (not recorded which). Receptor source: a woman aged 25 to 39 who had been exposed to COVID-19.

The rearrangement links TRBV19 to TRBJ1-1; D not resolved. The CDR3 is 13 amino acids. Germline CDR1 reads LNHDA; CDR2 reads SQIVND (reference sequence). Trimming cost V 5 bases and J 0 bases, with 7 bases left between them. Here the CDR3 reads CASSRSVNTEAFF. The DNA of the CDR3 is TGTGCCAGTAGTCGGTCGGTGAACACTGAAGCTTTCTTT.

This clone was recorded only once. The CDR3 DNA sequence: TGTGCCAGCAGTGAAATAACAGCCCCAACTAACTATGGCTACACCTTC. Protein: CASSEITAPTNYGYTF. V usage is TRBV6-1 and J usage is TRBJ1-2, with D hard to call. This CDR3 region has 16 residues. Germline V gene sequence: CDR1 MNHNS, CDR2 SASEGT. Trimming took off 2 bases at V and 0 bases at J, with 13 bases between the two ends.

The gene calls are TRBV18 and TRBJ2-7; 8 nucleotides agree with TRBD1. The junction had 7 bases not matched to a gene; V was cut back by 3 bases and J by 3 bases. The CDR3 is made up of 15 amino acids. Per germline, CDR1 KGHSH and CDR2 LQKENI. The DNA of the CDR3 is TGTGCCAGCTCACCCAGGGGGCGCGGTTTCTACGAGCAGTACTTC. This translates into CASSPRGRGFYEQYF. Using reference TRBV18 and TRBJ2-7 for the parts outside the CDR3, the full variable domain is NAGVMQNPRHLVRRRGQEARLRCSPMKGHSHVYWYRQLPEEGLKFMVYLQKENIIDESGMPKERFSAEFPKEGPSILRIQQVVRGDSAAYFCASSPRGRGFYEQYFGPGTRLTVT.

This clone was seen a few times. The V call is TRBV14, the J call TRBJ1-1, with unresolved D. The CDR3 extends over 12 amino acids. From germline, CDR1 is SGHDN and CDR2 FVKESK. V gave up 0 bases and J gave up 11 bases, with 10 bases separating them. The CDR3 region has the DNA TGTGCCAGCAGCCAAGATCAAAGAGTTGCTTTCTTT. It specifies CASSQDQRVAFF.

The rearrangement joins TRBV5-1 to TRBJ1-2; 10 bases line up with TRBD1. V was pared by 5 bases and J by 6 bases, with 4 bases of the junction left unmatched. In germline, CDR1 is SGHRS, CDR2 YFSETQ. This CDR3 is built from 13 residues. The CDR3 DNA reads TGCGCCAGCAGGGCCGGGACAGGGGATGGCTACACCTTC. Its protein is CASRAGTGDGYTF.

The chain is built from TRBV11-2 and TRBJ1-1; D uncertain. Germline V gene data show CDR1 as SGHAT and CDR2 as FQNNGV. CDR3 length: 17 residues. With 5 bases removed from V and 2 bases from J, the gap between germline ends came to 21 bases. The CDR3 sequence is CASSEHYARVGNTEAFF. CDR3 DNA: TGTGCCAGCAGCGAACATTATGCCCGGGTAGGAAACACTGAAGCTTTCTTT.